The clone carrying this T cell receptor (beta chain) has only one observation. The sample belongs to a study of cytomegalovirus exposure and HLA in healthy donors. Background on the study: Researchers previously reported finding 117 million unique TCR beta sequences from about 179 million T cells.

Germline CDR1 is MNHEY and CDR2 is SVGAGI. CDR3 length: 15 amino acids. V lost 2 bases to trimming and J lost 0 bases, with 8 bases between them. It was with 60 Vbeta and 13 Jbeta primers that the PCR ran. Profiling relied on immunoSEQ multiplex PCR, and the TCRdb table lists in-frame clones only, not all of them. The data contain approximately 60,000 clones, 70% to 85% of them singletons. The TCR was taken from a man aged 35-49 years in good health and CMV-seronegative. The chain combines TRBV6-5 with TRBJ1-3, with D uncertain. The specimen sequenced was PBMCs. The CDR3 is CASSYGSSSGNTIYF. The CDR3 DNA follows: TGTGCCAGCAGTTACGGGAGCAGCTCTGGAAACACCATATATTTT.